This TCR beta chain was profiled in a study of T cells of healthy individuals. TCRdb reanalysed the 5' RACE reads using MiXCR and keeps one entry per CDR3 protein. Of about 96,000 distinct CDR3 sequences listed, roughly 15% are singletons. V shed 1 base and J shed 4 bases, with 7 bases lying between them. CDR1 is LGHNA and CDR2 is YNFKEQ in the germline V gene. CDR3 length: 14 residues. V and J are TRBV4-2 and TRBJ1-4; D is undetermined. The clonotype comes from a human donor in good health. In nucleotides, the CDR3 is TGTGCCAGCAGCCAAGGGCAGGATAATGAAAAACTGTTTTTT. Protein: CASSQGQDNEKLFF.